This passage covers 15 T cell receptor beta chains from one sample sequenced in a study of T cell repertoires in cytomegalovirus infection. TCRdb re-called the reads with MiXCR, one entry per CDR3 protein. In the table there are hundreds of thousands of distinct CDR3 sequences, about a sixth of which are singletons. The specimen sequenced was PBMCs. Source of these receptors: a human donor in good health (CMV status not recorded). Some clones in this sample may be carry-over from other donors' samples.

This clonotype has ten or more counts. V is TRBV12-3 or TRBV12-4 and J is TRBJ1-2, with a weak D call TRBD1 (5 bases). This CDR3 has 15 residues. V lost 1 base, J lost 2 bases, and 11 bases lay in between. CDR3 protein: CASSLEVGANYGYTF. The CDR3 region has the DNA TGTGCCAGCAGTTTAGAAGTCGGGGCCAACTATGGCTACACCTTC.

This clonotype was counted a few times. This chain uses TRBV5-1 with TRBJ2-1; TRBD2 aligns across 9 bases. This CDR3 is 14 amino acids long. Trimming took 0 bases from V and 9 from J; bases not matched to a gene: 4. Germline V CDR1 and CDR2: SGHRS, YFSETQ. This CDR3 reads CASSLEAGGREQFF. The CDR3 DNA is TGCGCCAGCAGCTTGGAGGCGGGGGGGCGTGAGCAGTTCTTC. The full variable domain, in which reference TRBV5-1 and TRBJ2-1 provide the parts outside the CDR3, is KAGVTQTPRYLIKTRGQQVTLSCSPISGHRSVSWYQQTPGQGLQFLFEYFSETQRNKGNFPGRFSGRQFSNSRSEMNVSTLELGDSALYLCASSLEAGGREQFFGPGTRLTVL.

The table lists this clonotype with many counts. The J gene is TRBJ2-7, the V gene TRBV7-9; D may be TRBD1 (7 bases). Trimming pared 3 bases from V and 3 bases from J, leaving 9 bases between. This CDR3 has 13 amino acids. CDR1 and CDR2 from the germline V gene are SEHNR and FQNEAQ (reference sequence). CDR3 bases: TGTGCCAGCAGCTTCCAGGGGGGCTACGAGCAGTACTTC. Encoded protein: CASSFQGGYEQYF.

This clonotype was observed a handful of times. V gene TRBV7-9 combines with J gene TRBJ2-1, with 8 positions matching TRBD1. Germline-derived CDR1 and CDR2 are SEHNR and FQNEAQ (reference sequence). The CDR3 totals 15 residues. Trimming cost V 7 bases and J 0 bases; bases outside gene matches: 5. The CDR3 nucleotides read TGTGCCAGCACCCAGGGGGCCAGCTCCTACAATGAGCAGTTCTTC. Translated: CASTQGASSYNEQFF.

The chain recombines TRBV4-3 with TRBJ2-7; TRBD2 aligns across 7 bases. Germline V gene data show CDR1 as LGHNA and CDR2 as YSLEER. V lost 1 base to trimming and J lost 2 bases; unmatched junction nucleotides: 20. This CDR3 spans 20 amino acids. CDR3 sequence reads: CASSQARRGTSGADAYEQYF. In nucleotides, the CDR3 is TGCGCCAGCAGCCAAGCGAGGCGGGGGACGAGCGGGGCAGACGCCTACGAGCAGTACTTC.

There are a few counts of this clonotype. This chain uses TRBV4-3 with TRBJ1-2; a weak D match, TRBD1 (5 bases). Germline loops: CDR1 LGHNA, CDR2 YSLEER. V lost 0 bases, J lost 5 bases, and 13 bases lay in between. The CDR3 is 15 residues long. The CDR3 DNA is TGCGCCAGCAGCCAAGATCTAGGGGTTGGTTATGGCTACACCTTC. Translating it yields CASSQDLGVGYGYTF.

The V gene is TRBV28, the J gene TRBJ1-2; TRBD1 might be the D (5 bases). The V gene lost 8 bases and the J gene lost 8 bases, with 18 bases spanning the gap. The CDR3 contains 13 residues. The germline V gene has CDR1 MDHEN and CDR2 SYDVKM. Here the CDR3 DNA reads TGTGCCAGCGTAATCTCACGGGGGGGGGGCTACACCTTC. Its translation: CASVISRGGGYTF.

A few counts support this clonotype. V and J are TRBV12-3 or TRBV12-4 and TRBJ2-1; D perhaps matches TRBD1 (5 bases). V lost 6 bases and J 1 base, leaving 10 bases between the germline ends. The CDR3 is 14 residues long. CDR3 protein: CASSDSVSYNEQFF. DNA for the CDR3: TGTGCCAGCAGCGACAGCGTATCCTACAATGAGCAGTTCTTC.

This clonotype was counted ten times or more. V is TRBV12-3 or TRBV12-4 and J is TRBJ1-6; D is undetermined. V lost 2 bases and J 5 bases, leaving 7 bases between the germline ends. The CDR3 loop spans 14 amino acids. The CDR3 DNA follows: TGTGCCAGCAGTTTATGGGGAGATAATTCACCCCTCCACTTT. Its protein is CASSLWGDNSPLHF.

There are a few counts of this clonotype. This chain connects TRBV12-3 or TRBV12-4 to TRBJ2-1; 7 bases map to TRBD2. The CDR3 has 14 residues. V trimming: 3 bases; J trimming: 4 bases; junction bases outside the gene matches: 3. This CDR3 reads CASSLLGGYNEQFF. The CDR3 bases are TGTGCCAGCAGTTTGCTCGGGGGGTACAATGAGCAGTTCTTC.

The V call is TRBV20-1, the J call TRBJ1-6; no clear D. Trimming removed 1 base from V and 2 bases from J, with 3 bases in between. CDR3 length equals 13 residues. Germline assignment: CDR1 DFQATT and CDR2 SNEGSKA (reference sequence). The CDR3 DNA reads TGCAGTGCTAGAGTTGCCTATAATTCACCCCTCCACTTT. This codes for CSARVAYNSPLHF.

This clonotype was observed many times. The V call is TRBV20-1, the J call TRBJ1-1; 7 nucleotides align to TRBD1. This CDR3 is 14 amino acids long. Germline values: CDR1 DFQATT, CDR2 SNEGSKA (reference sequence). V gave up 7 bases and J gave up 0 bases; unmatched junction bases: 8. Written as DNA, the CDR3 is TGCAGTGGCACGCCGGGACAGATGAACACTGAAGCTTTCTTT. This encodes CSGTPGQMNTEAFF.

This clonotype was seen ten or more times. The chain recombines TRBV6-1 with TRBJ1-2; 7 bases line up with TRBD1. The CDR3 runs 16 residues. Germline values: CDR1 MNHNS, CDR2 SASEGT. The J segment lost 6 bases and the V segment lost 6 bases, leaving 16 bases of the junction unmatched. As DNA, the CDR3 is TGTGCCAGCAGACGACAGGGCCCCCTAAGTGGTGATGGCTACACCTTC. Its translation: CASRRQGPLSGDGYTF.

The CDR3 bases are TGCGCCAGCAGCCAAGGTAGCAGGATTTATGGCTACACCTTC. This encodes CASSQGSRIYGYTF. V usage is TRBV4-3 and J usage is TRBJ1-2, with no clear D. The CDR3 sequence is 14 residues long. From germline, CDR1 is LGHNA and CDR2 YSLEER. V was shortened by 1 base and J by 5 bases, with 11 bases between the two germline ends.

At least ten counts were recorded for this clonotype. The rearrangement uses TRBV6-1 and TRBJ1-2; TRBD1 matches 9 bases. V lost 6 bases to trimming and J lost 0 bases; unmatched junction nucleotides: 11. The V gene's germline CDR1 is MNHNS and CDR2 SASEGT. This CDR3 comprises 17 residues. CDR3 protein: CASSGGTGKGSNYGYTF. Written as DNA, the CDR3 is TGTGCCAGCAGCGGAGGGACAGGGAAGGGTTCTAACTATGGCTACACCTTC.